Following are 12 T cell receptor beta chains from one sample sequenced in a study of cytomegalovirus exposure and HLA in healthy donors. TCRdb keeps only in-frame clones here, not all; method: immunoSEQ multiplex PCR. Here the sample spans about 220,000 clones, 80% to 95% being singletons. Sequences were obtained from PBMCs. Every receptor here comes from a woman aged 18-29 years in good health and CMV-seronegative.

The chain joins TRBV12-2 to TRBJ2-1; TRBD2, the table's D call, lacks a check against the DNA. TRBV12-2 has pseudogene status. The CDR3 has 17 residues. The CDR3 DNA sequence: TGTGCAAGTCGCTTAGCGTCACGGAGCGGGAGCACAGCTGAGCAGTTCTTC. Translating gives CASRLASRSGSTAEQFF.

For the CDR3, the DNA is TGTGCCAGCAGCGCCCGATTAGACTTCACCGAGCAGTACTTC. Amino acid sequence: CASSARLDFTEQYF. The V gene is TRBV9, the J gene TRBJ2-7; D is unclear. Germline lookup yields CDR1 SGDLS and CDR2 YYNGEE. CDR3 length: 14 residues. Trimming removed 3 bases from V and 6 bases from J, with 16 bases in between. Full variable domain (rest looked up from reference TRBV9 and TRBJ2-7): DSGVTQTPKHLITATGQRVTLRCSPRSGDLSVYWYQQSLDQGLQFLIQYYNGEERAKGNILERFSAQQFPDLHSELNLSSLELGDSALYFCASSARLDFTEQYFGPGTRLTVT.

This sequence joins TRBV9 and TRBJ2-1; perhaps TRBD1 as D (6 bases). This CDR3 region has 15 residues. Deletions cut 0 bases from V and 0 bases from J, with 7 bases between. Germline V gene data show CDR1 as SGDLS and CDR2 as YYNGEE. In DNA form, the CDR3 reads TGTGCCAGCAGCGTAGGGGGGCTCTCCTACAATGAGCAGTTCTTC. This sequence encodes CASSVGGLSYNEQFF.

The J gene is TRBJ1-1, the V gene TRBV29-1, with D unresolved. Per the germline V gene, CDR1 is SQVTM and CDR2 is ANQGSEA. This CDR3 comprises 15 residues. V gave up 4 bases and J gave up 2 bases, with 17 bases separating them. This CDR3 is CSVVESAAANTEAFF. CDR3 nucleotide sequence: TGCAGCGTTGTAGAGTCTGCGGCAGCCAACACTGAAGCTTTCTTT.

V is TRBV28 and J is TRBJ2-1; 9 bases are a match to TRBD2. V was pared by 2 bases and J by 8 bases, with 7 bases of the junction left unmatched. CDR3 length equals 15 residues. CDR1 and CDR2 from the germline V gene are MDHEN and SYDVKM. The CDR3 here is CASSLAGGPIDEQFF. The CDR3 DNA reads TGTGCCAGCAGTTTAGCGGGAGGGCCTATAGATGAGCAGTTCTTC. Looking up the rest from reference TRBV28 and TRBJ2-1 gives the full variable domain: DVKVTQSSRYLVKRTGEKVFLECVQDMDHENMFWYRQDPGLGLRLIYFSYDVKMKEKGDIPEGYSVSREKKERFSLILESASTNQTSMYLCASSLAGGPIDEQFFGPGTRLTVL.

The CDR3 DNA reads TGTGCCAGCTCACCACCGGGGACAGAGCGTACCGAGCAGTACTTC. This sequence encodes CASSPPGTERTEQYF. The genes are TRBV18 and TRBJ2-7; TRBD1 aligns across 7 bases. The CDR3 loop spans 15 amino acids. Per germline, CDR1 KGHSH and CDR2 LQKENI. After removal of 0 bases from V and 6 bases from J, the junction contained 8 bases not matched to a gene.

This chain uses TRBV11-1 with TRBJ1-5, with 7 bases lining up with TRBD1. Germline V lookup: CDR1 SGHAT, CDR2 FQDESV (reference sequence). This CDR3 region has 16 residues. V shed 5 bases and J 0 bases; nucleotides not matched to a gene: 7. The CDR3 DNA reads TGTGCCAGCAGCCCAGGGACAGCTGATAGCAATCAGCCCCAGCATTTT. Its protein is CASSPGTADSNQPQHF.

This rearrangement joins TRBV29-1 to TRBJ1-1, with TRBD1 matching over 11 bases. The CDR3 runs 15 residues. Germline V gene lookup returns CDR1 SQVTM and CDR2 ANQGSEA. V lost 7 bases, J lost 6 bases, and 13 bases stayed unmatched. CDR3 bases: TGCAGCGGAGGACAGGGGGCAGGTAAAAGCTCTGAAGCTTTCTTT. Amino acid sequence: CSGGQGAGKSSEAFF.

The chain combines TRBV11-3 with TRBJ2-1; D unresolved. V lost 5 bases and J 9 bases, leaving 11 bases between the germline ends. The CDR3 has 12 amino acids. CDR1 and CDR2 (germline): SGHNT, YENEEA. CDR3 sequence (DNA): TGTGCCAGCAGCCCGGTGGAGAGTGAGCAGTTCTTC. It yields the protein CASSPVESEQFF. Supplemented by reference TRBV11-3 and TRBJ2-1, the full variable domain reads EAGVVQSPRYKIIEKKQPVAFWCNPISGHNTLYWYLQNLGQGPELLIRYENEEAVDDSQLPKDRFSAERLKGVDSTLKIQPAELGDSAVYLCASSPVESEQFFGPGTRLTVL.

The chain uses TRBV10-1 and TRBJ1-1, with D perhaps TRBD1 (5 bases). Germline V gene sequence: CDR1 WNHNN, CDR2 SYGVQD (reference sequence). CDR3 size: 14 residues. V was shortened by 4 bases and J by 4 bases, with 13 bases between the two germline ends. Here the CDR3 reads CASSVTVGGTEAFF. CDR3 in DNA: TGCGCCAGCAGTGTGACCGTCGGGGGCACTGAAGCTTTCTTT.

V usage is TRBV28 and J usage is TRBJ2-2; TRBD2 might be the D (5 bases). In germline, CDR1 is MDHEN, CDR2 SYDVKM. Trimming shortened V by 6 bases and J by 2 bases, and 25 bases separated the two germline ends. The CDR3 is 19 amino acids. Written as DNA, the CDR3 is TGTGCCAGCAGCGACCTTCAGACTACCCGATCCAAAAACACCGGGGAGCTGTTTTTT. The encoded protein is CASSDLQTTRSKNTGELFF.

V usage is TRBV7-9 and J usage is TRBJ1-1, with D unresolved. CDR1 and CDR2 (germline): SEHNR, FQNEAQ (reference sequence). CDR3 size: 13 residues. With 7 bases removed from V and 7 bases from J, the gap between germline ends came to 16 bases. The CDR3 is CASTLTEVVEAFF. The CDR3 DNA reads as TGTGCCAGCACCCTCACGGAGGTAGTTGAAGCTTTCTTT.